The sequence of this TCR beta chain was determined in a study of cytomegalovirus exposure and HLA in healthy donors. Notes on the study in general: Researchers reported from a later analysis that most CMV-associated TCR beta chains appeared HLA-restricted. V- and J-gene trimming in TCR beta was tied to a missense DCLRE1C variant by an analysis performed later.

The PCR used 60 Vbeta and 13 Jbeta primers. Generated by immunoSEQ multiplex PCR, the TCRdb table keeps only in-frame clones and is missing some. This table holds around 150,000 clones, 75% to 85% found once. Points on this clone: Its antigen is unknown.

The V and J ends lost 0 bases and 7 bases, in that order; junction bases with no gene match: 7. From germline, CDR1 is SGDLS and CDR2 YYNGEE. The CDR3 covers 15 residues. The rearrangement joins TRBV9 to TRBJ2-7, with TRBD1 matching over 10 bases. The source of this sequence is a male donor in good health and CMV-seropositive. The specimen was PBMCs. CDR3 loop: CASSVGDRGLWEQYF. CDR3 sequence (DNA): TGTGCCAGCAGCGTAGGAGACAGGGGGCTCTGGGAGCAGTACTTC. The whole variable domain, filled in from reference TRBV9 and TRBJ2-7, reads DSGVTQTPKHLITATGQRVTLRCSPRSGDLSVYWYQQSLDQGLQFLIQYYNGEERAKGNILERFSAQQFPDLHSELNLSSLELGDSALYFCASSVGDRGLWEQYFGPGTRLTVT.